The clone carrying this T cell receptor beta chain was seen just once. Its antigen is as yet unknown. These data originate in a study of CD8+CD57+ T cells in acquired aplastic anemia. General study findings and limits: Sharing between patients and controls was observed for 25 to 30 CD8+ CDR3 sequences.

The trim removed 5 bases at V and 6 bases at J, leaving 9 bases unmatched. Germline V gene lookup returns CDR1 MGHDK and CDR2 SYGVNS. The CDR3 sequence is 15 residues long. TCR beta VDJ and CDR3 profiles were obtained from a genomic DNA template. Using its own MiXCR run on the reads, TCRdb lists one record per CDR3 protein. The sample lists about 210,000 distinct CDR3 sequences, roughly 33% occurring once. The chain links TRBV25-1 to TRBJ2-3; 9 nucleotides agree with TRBD2. The specimen was sorted CD4+, CD8+, or CD8+CD57+ T cells (not recorded which) from PBMCs. This TCR was recovered from a human donor in good health, serving as a control. The CDR3 spells CASSYSGSGGDTQYF. DNA of the CDR3: TGTGCCAGCAGTTATAGCGGGAGCGGGGGGGATACGCAGTATTTT.